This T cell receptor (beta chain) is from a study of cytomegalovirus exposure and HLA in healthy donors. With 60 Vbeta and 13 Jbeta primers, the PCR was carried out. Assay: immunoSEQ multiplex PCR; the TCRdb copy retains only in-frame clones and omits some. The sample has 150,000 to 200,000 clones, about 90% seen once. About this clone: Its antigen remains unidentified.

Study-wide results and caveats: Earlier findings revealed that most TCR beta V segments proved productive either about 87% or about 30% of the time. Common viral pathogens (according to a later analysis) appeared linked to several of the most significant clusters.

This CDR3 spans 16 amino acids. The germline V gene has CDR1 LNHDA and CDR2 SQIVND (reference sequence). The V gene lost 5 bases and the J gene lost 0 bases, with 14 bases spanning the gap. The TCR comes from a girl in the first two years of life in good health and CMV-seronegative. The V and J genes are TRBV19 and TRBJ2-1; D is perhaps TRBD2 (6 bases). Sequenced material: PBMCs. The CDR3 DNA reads TGTGCCAGTAGTGGGGGACTGAAGAGCTCCTACAATGAGCAGTTCTTC. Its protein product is CASSGGLKSSYNEQFF.